The rows below give T cell receptor beta chains drawn from one sample of a study of OX40 agonist ivuxolimab in advanced cancers. Only in-frame clones appear in the TCRdb table, and some are missing; sequencing was by immunoSEQ multiplex PCR. This sample carries about 48,000 clones, about 93% of them seen once, and the ten largest clones take 6% to 8%. Sequencing used CD4+ or CD8+ T cells sorted from blood, obtained in a trial of the OX40 agonist ivuxolimab. The receptors shown here come from an adult with an advanced solid tumor such as melanoma, head and neck, liver or kidney cancer. Both conserved end residues are part of each CDR3. D genes are given only for firm matches. Not every row has a clone size; where given, it reads once, few, many or a size class.

D gene	CDR3 length	V gene	J gene	clone size	CDR3 DNA	CDR3 protein
TRBD1	15	TRBV6-1	TRBJ1-5	NA	TGTGCCAGCAGTGAAGACAGGGGAAGCTGGCAGCCCCAGCATTTT	CASSEDRGSWQPQHF
NA	16	TRBV14	TRBJ1-2	NA	TGTGCCAGCAGCCAAGTCAGTCTGGGGCCGAACTATGGCTACACCTTC	CASSQVSLGPNYGYTF
TRBD2	15	TRBV7-3	TRBJ2-3	NA	TGTGCCAGCAGCGCGACTAGCGGGGGCACAGATACGCAGTATTTT	CASSATSGGTDTQYF
NA	15	TRBV6-6	TRBJ2-7	NA	TGTGCCAGCACCCGCCACAGGGCCCCTCAGGACGAGCAGTACTTC	CASTRHRAPQDEQYF
TRBD2	15	TRBV10-2	TRBJ2-2	NA	TGCGCCAGTAATATAGCGGGGGGTAACACCGGGGAGCTGTTTTTT	CASNIAGGNTGELFF
TRBD2	15	TRBV4-1	TRBJ2-7	NA	TGCGCCAGCAGCCAAGCTAGCGGGGGCTCCTACGAGCAGTACTTC	CASSQASGGSYEQYF
NA	13	TRBV4-1	TRBJ1-2	NA	TGCGCCAGCAGCCAAGACCCGACTTATGGCTACACCTTC	CASSQDPTYGYTF
NA	12	TRBV6-5	TRBJ1-5	few	TGTGCCAGCAGTCACGGAAGGCAGCCCCAGCATTTT	CASSHGRQPQHF
NA	13	TRBV19	TRBJ2-5	NA	TGTGCCAGTAGTAGCGAGGGCCAAGAGACCCAGTACTTC	CASSSEGQETQYF
NA	14	TRBV25-1	TRBJ2-2	few	TGTGCCAGCAGTGCGTCGGGAGTCACCGGGGAGCTGTTTTTT	CASSASGVTGELFF
NA	15	TRBV14	TRBJ1-2	NA	TGTGCCAGCAGCCAGCCGGGACGGCCGATCTATGGCTACACCTTC	CASSQPGRPIYGYTF
NA	15	TRBV6-5	TRBJ1-2	NA	TGTGCCAGCAGTTACCATGGAAACAGGGAGAATGGCTACACCTTC	CASSYHGNRENGYTF
NA	12	TRBV6-5	TRBJ1-1	NA	TGTGCCAGCAGTCCCGCTAGTAGTGAAGCTTTCTTT	CASSPASSEAFF
NA	13	TRBV29-1	TRBJ1-1	NA	TGCAGCTCTGAGGACGCCCCGGGCGCTGAAGCTTTCTTT	CSSEDAPGAEAFF
TRBD2	15	TRBV9	TRBJ2-7	NA	TGTGCCAGCAGCGCCGACGGGGGGGACACCTACGAGCAGTACTTC	CASSADGGDTYEQYF
NA	15	TRBV7-2	TRBJ1-4	NA	TGTGCCAGCAGCTTAGTGGGTGGGGCTGGTGAAAAACTGTTTTTT	CASSLVGGAGEKLFF
TRBD1	16	TRBV12-5	TRBJ1-5	once	TGTGCTAGTGGTTTATCCAGGGGGCGCGGGGGGAGGACCCAGCATTTT	CASGLSRGRGGRTQHF
NA	12	TRBV6-5	TRBJ2-1	NA	TGTGCCAGCAGACAACCGGGGAATGGGCAGTTCTTC	CASRQPGNGQFF
NA	15	TRBV27	TRBJ2-3	NA	TGTGCCAGCAGTTTATCAAGGCAATACACAGATACGCAGTATTTT	CASSLSRQYTDTQYF
TRBD1	13	TRBV19	TRBJ2-1	NA	TGTGCCAGTAGTCGGACAGGGCAGAATGAGCAGTTCTTC	CASSRTGQNEQFF
NA	12	TRBV7-8	TRBJ1-5	NA	TGTGCCAGCAGCTTAGTGAACCTGCCCCAGCATTTT	CASSLVNLPQHF
NA	13	TRBV28	TRBJ2-1	once	TGTGCCAGCAGTAGGAGGATAGGGAATGAGCAGTTCTTC	CASSRRIGNEQFF
NA	12	TRBV19	TRBJ1-5	NA	TGTGCCAGTAGATCCAGAAATCAGCCCCAGCATTTT	CASRSRNQPQHF
NA	16	TRBV28	TRBJ1-5	NA	TGTGCCAGCAGTTTCCGGGGACACAATAGCAATCAGCCCCAGCATTTT	CASSFRGHNSNQPQHF
TRBD2	16	TRBV7-8	TRBJ2-7	NA	TGTGCCAGCAGCCCCTCTGGGACTAGCGGCTTCTACGAGCAGTACTTC	CASSPSGTSGFYEQYF
TRBD2	15	TRBV7-3	TRBJ2-1	NA	TGTGCCAGCAGCTCGGGAGCGGGGGGACTTAGGGAGCAGTTCTTC	CASSSGAGGLREQFF
NA	13	TRBV4-1	TRBJ2-7	once	TGCGCCAGCAGCAGGGTTCAGGGCTACGAGCAGTACTTC	CASSRVQGYEQYF
NA	15	TRBV6-5	TRBJ1-2	NA	TGTGCCAGCAGTCAATCCGTCGACAGCCCGTATGGCTACACCTTC	CASSQSVDSPYGYTF
NA	12	TRBV5-1	TRBJ2-1	NA	TGCGCCAGCAGGGGACTGGGGAATGAGCAGTTCTTC	CASRGLGNEQFF
NA	16	TRBV11-2	TRBJ2-2	NA	TGTGCCAGCAGCCAGGAGATGGGATCGGCATCCGGGGAGCTGTTTTTT	CASSQEMGSASGELFF
NA	14	TRBV27	TRBJ1-2	NA	TGTGCCAGCAGCCCCCGGGGGGGGGACTATGGCTACACCTTC	CASSPRGGDYGYTF
TRBD2	17	TRBV15	TRBJ2-3	NA	TGTGCCACCAGCAGTACGACTAGCGGGGGGCGCACAGATACGCAGTATTTT	CATSSTTSGGRTDTQYF
NA	12	TRBV6-1	TRBJ1-3	NA	TGTGCCAGCCGAGGCACTGGAAACACCATATATTTT	CASRGTGNTIYF
NA	12	TRBV27	TRBJ2-1	NA	TGTGCCAGCATGGATTCCCGGGGCAGGGTATTCTTC	CASMDSRGRVFF
NA	17	TRBV7-8	TRBJ2-7	NA	TGTGCCAGCAGCTTAGAAGTTTCGTCAGGATACCCCTACGAGCAGTACTTC	CASSLEVSSGYPYEQYF
NA	13	TRBV27	TRBJ1-2	NA	TGTGCCAGCAGTTTACAGGGCGACTATGGCTACACCTTC	CASSLQGDYGYTF
NA	13	TRBV30	TRBJ1-2	NA	TGTGCCTGGAGTGGGACAGAGTACTATGGCTACACCTTC	CAWSGTEYYGYTF
TRBD2	13	TRBV29-1	TRBJ2-5	NA	TGCAGCGTAGACTACGGGACTAAAGAGACCCAGTACTTC	CSVDYGTKETQYF
NA	14	TRBV13	TRBJ2-7	NA	TGTGCCAGCAGCCTGGGGGGTGGACGCTACGAGCAGTACTTC	CASSLGGGRYEQYF
NA	17	TRBV21-1	TRBJ2-3	NA	TGTGCCAGCAGCAAAGCGCGGCGACCAACGGTGACAGATACGCAGTATTTT	CASSKARRPTVTDTQYF
TRBD1	16	TRBV10-3	TRBJ2-1	NA	TGTGCCAGCAGTGAGAGGACAGGGGATTTCTACAATGAGCAGTTCTTC	CASSERTGDFYNEQFF
NA	13	TRBV30	TRBJ2-7	NA	TGTGCCTGGAGTGTAAACAGGGAATATGAGCAGTACTTC	CAWSVNREYEQYF
NA	14	TRBV5-1	TRBJ1-2	NA	TGCGCCAGCAGCTCCCAAAGAGAAAAGGATGGCTACACCTTC	CASSSQREKDGYTF
NA	15	TRBV10-3	TRBJ1-3	NA	TGTGCCATCAGTGAGTCGGCGGATTCTGGAAACACCATATATTTT	CAISESADSGNTIYF
NA	12	TRBV30	TRBJ1-3	NA	TGTGCCTGGAAGCTTCCAGGAAACACCATATATTTT	CAWKLPGNTIYF
TRBD1	15	TRBV6-5	TRBJ1-1	NA	TGTGCCAGCAGTTATAAGGGGGCGAAAAACACTGAAGCTTTCTTT	CASSYKGAKNTEAFF
NA	15	TRBV9	TRBJ1-1	NA	TGTGCCAGCAGCGTAAGCGTTGGCGGGGTCACTGAAGCTTTCTTT	CASSVSVGGVTEAFF
NA	16	TRBV7-9	TRBJ2-2	NA	TGTGCCAGCAGCTTAGGGCACTCAGGTCGGACCGGGGAGCTGTTTTTT	CASSLGHSGRTGELFF
NA	13	TRBV6-5	TRBJ1-3	NA	TGTGCCAGCAGTTGGGTAGGAGGAAACACCATATATTTT	CASSWVGGNTIYF
NA	16	TRBV19	TRBJ1-3	NA	TGTGCCAGTAGTGCTGGCCCGATCGAATCGCTAAACACCATATATTTT	CASSAGPIESLNTIYF